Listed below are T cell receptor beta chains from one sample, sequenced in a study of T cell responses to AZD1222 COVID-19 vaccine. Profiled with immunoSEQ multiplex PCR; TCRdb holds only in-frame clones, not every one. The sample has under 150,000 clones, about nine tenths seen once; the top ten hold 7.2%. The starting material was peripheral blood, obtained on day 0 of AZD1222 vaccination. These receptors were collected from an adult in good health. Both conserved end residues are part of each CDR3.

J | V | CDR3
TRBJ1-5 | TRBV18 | CASSPGQSLRPQHF
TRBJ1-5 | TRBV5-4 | CASSLDRGRGQPQHF
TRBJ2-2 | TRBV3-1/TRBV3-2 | CASNLKWGGELFF
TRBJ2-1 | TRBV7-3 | CASSPRNILAGGGDEQFF
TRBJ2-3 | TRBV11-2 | CASSFGSDGRRGTQYF
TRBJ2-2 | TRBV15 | CATEDPANTGELFF
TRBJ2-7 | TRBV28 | CASSLGTTPYEQYF
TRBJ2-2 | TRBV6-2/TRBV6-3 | CASSSFMGSGELFF
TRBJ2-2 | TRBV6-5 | CATSPAANTGELFF
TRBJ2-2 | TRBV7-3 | CASSVQGSGELFF
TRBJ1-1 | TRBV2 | CASSEVNTEAFF
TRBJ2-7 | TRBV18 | CASSRAGQKGQYF
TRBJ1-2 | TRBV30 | CAWSTQGWYGYTF
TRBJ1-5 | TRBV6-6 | CASSYSTQGVNQPQHF
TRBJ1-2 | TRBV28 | CASSLPGQGARGYTF
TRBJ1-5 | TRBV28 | CASSLVTFSNQPQHF
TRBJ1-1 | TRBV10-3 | CATGKGARTEAFF
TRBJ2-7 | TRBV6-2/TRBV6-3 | CASSYSVLRDYEQYF
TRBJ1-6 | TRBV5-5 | CASSPSYNSPLHF
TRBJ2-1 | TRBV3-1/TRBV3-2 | CASSDSGITYNEQFF
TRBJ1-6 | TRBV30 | CAWRIPEGGSNSPLHF
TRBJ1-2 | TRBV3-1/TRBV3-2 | CASSRRSNYGYTF
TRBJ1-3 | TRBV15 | CATSSYPEGLNTIYF
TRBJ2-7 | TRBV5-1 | CASSLVTEQGGAGEQYF
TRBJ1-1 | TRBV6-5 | CASNPRRTGNTEAFF
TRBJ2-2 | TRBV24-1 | CATSDSGELFF
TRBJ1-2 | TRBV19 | CASSYGANYGYTF